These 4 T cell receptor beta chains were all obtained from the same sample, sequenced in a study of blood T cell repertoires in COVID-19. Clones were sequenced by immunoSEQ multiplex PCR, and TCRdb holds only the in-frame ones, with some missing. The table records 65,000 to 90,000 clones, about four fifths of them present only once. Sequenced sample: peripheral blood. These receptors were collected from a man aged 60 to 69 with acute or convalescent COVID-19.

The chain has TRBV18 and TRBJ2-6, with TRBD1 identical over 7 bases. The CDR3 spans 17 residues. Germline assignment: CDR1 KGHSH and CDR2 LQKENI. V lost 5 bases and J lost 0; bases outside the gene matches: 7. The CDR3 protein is CASSLGQQFSGANVLTF. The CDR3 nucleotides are TGTGCCAGCTCATTGGGACAGCAATTCTCTGGGGCCAACGTCCTGACTTTC.

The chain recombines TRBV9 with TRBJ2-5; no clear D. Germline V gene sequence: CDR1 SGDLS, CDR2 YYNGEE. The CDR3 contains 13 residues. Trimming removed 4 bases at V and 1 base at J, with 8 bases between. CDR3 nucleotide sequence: TGTGCCAGCAGCTCCAGTGTCCAAGAGACCCAGTACTTC. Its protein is CASSSSVQETQYF. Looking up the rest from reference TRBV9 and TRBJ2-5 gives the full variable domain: DSGVTQTPKHLITATGQRVTLRCSPRSGDLSVYWYQQSLDQGLQFLIQYYNGEERAKGNILERFSAQQFPDLHSELNLSSLELGDSALYFCASSSSVQETQYFGPGTRLLVL.

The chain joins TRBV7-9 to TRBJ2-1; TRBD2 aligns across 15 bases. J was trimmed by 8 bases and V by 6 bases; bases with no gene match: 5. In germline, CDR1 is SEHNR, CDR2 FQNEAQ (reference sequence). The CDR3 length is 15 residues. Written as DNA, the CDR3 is TGTGCCAGCAGTGGACTAGCGGGAGGGTGGGATGAGCAGTTCTTC. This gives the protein CASSGLAGGWDEQFF.

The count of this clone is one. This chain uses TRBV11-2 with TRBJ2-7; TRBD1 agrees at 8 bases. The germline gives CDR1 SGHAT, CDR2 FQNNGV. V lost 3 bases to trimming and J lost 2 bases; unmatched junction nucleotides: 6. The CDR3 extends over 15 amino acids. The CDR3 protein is CASSFGSGGPYEQYF. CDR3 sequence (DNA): TGTGCCAGCAGCTTTGGTTCAGGGGGCCCCTACGAGCAGTACTTC.